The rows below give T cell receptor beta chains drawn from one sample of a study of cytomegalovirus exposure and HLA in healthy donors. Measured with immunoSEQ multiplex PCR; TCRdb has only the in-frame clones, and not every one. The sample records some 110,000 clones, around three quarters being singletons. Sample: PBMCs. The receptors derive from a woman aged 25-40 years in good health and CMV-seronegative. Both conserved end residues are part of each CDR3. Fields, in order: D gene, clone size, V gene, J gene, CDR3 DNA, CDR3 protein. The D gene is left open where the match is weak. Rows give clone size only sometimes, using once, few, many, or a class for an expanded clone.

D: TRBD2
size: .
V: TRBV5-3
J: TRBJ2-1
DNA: TGTGCCAGAAGCTGCGGGACTAGCGGGATCTGTGAGCAGTTCTTC
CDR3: CARSCGTSGICEQFF

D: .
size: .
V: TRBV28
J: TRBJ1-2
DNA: TGTGCCAGCAGACAAACAGGGATCTATGGCTACACCTTC
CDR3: CASRQTGIYGYTF

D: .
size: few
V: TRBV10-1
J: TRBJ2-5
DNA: TGCGCCAGCAGTGCAACCAGGGTGGGGACCCAGTACTTC
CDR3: CASSATRVGTQYF

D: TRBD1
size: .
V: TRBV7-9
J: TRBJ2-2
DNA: TGTGCCAGCGAGGACAGGGAGAGGGACACCGGGGAGCTGTTTTTT
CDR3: CASEDRERDTGELFF

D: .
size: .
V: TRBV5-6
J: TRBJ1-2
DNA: TGTGCCAGCAGCTCTTCTTCTGTACCAGTTATTAACTATGGCTACACCTTC
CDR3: CASSSSSVPVINYGYTF

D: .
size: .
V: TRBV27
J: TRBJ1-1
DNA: TGTGCCAGCAGTCCACCAGGGTTGAACACTGAAGCTTTCTTT
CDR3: CASSPPGLNTEAFF

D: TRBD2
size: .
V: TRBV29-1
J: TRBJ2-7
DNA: TGCAGCGTTGAAGGGGGAGGGGCCGAGCAGTACTTC
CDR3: CSVEGGGAEQYF

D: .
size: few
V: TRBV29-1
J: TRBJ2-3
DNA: TGCAGCGTTCACTCCAGGGGCACAGATACGCAGTATTTT
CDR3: CSVHSRGTDTQYF

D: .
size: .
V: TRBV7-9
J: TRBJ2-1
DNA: TGTGCCAGCAGCCGCGGGACTTCGAATGAGCAGTTCTTC
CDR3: CASSRGTSNEQFF

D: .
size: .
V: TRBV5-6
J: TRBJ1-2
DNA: TGTGCCAGCAGCTCAGGGGATTGGGCTGGAGGCTACACCTTC
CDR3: CASSSGDWAGGYTF

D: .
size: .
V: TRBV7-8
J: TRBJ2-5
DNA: TGTGCCAGCAGCTTATGGGGCCCACTAGCCGTTGAGACCCAGTACTTC
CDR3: CASSLWGPLAVETQYF

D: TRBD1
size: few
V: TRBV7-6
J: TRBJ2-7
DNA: TGTGCCAGCAGCCTGGGGGACAGGGTTGGGGTAGAGCAGTACTTC
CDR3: CASSLGDRVGVEQYF

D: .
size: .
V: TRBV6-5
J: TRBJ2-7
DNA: TGTGCCAGCAGCAACAGTTTTTTGGAGCAGTACTTC
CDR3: CASSNSFLEQYF

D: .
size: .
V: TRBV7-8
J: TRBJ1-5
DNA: TGTGCCAGCAGCTTAGGGGGCAGGCAGCCCCAGCATTTT
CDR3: CASSLGGRQPQHF

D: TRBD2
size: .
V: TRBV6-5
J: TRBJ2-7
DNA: TGTGCCAGCAGTTACTCGATAGCGGGCGGGTCCTACGAGCAGTACTTC
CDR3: CASSYSIAGGSYEQYF

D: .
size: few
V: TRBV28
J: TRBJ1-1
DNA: TGTGCCAGCAGTTTAGAGGGGGTTGTTACTGAAGCTTTCTTT
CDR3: CASSLEGVVTEAFF

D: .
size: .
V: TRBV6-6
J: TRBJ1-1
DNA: TGTGCCAGCAGGCGGGTGATGAACACTGAAGCTTTCTTT
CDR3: CASRRVMNTEAFF

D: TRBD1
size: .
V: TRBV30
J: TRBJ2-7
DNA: TGTGCCTGGAAGGGGACAGGTACCTACGAGCAGTACTTC
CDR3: CAWKGTGTYEQYF